The 6 T cell receptor beta chains below were found in one sample sequenced in a study of cytomegalovirus exposure and HLA in healthy donors. The PCR made use of 60 Vbeta and 13 Jbeta primers. This table comes from immunoSEQ multiplex PCR, and its TCRdb copy is limited to in-frame clones, with some not included. Here the sample table reports over 100,000 clones. Sequencing was performed on PBMCs. The receptors here all came from a man aged 18-30 years in good health and CMV-seronegative.

V is TRBV19 and J is TRBJ1-5; 9 positions match TRBD1. This CDR3 is 15 amino acids long. J lost 6 bases, V lost 6 bases, and 9 bases had no gene match. Germline assignment: CDR1 LNHDA and CDR2 SQIVND (reference sequence). The CDR3 nucleotides read TGTGCCAGTAGATTCAACAGGGGGCAGGGTCAGCCCCAGCATTTT. Amino acid sequence: CASRFNRGQGQPQHF. Filled out from reference TRBV19 and TRBJ1-5, the complete variable domain reads DGGITQSPKYLFRKEGQNVTLSCEQNLNHDAMYWYRQDPGQGLRLIYYSQIVNDFQKGDIAEGYSVSREKKESFPLTVTSAQKNPTAFYLCASRFNRGQGQPQHFGDGTRLSIL.

The chain uses TRBV2 and TRBJ1-3, with D unresolved. Trimming pared 8 bases from V and 0 bases from J, leaving 11 bases between. Germline lookup yields CDR1 SNHLY and CDR2 FYNNEI. CDR3 length: 14 amino acids. Here the CDR3 reads CASRLGRSGNTIYF. DNA for the CDR3: TGTGCCAGCCGGTTGGGCCGCTCTGGAAACACCATATATTTT.

The chain has TRBV6-5 and TRBJ2-1; D is unclear. Germline loops: CDR1 MNHEY, CDR2 SVGAGI. V lost 6 bases and J 0 bases, leaving 3 bases between the germline ends. The length of the CDR3 is 12 residues. CDR3 region: CASSRSYNEQFF. The CDR3 coding sequence is TGTGCCAGCAGCCGCTCCTACAATGAGCAGTTCTTC.

DNA for the CDR3: TGTGCCAGCAGCTTAAGGAGCGGGAGGGAGGACGAGCAGTACTTC. It translates to CASSLRSGREDEQYF. The chain is built from TRBV7-6 and TRBJ2-7; 10 nucleotides agree with TRBD2. The CDR3 is 15 amino acids. Germline-derived CDR1 and CDR2 are SGHVS and FNYEAQ. J gave up 5 bases and V 2 bases, and 6 bases lay outside the gene matches.

The V gene is TRBV7-9, the J gene TRBJ1-4; 7 nucleotides align to TRBD1. The germline V gene encodes CDR1 SEHNR and CDR2 FQNEAQ (reference sequence). The V and J ends lost 1 base and 3 bases, in that order; junction bases with no gene match: 5. The CDR3 consists of 16 residues. Here the CDR3 reads CASSLVGRGSNEKLFF. The CDR3, as DNA: TGTGCCAGCAGCTTAGTTGGCAGGGGGTCTAATGAAAAACTGTTTTTT.

The rearrangement joins TRBV7-2 to TRBJ2-1, with D possibly TRBD1 on 5 matching bases. Trimming left V 5 bases short and J 5 bases short, with 16 bases between. Germline assignment: CDR1 SGHTA and CDR2 FQGNSA. The CDR3 runs 15 residues. The CDR3, as DNA: TGTGCCAGCAGCCTGATGGGGCAGAAAGACAATGAGCAGTTCTTC. Residues: CASSLMGQKDNEQFF.